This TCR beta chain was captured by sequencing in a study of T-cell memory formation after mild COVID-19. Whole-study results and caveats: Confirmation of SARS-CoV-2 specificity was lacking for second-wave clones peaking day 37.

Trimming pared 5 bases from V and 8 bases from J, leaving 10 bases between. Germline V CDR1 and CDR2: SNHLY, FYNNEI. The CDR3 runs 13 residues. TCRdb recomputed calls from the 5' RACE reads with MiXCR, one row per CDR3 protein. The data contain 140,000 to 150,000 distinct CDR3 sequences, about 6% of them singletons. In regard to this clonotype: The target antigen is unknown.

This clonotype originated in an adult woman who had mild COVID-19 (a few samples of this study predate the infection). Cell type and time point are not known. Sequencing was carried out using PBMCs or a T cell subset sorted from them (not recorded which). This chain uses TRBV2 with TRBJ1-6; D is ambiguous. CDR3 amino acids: CASSPVLHSPLHF. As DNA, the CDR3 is TGTGCCAGCAGTCCGGTCCTTCATTCACCCCTCCACTTT.